The 25 T cell receptor beta chains presented below share a single source sample, sequenced in a study of blood T cell repertoires in COVID-19. Profiled with immunoSEQ multiplex PCR; TCRdb holds only in-frame clones, not every one. Of approximately 300,000 clones detected, 80% to 95% appear once; the ten largest clones hold around 6.8%. What was sequenced was peripheral blood. Receptors originate from a woman aged 25 to 39 with COVID-19, enrolled during active disease.

The V gene is TRBV7-9, the J gene TRBJ2-2; the match to TRBD2 covers 12 bases. The CDR3 extends over 17 amino acids. Losses at the gene ends were 5 bases for V and 7 bases for J; bases not matched to a gene: 11. Germline lookup yields CDR1 SEHNR and CDR2 FQNEAQ (reference sequence). CDR3 residues: CASSPLRLAGVVGELFF. Written as DNA, the CDR3 is TGTGCCAGCAGCCCCTTAAGACTAGCGGGAGTGGTCGGGGAGCTGTTTTTT. The full variable domain, in which reference TRBV7-9 and TRBJ2-2 provide the parts outside the CDR3, is DTGVSQNPRHKITKRGQNVTFRCDPISEHNRLYWYRQTLGQGPEFLTYFQNEAQLEKSRLLSDRFSAERPKGSFSTLEIQRTEQGDSAMYLCASSPLRLAGVVGELFFGEGSRLTVL.

The V and J genes are TRBV21-1 and TRBJ2-1; TRBD2 reflects the table's D call only, with no check against the DNA. TRBV21-1 is annotated as a pseudogene. The CDR3 runs to 20 residues. The DNA of the CDR3 is TGTGCCAGCAGCCCTCGTGGGAAGGGGATCCTAGCGGGAGCCTACAATGAGCAGTTCTTC. Translation gives CASSPRGKGILAGAYNEQFF.

The CDR3 nucleotides are TGTGCCTGGAGGAGATCGTTTTTT. Its protein product is CAWRRSFF. The chain is built from TRBV30 and TRBJ1-4, with no clear D. V lost 3 bases, J lost 16 bases, and 6 bases lay in between. The CDR3 is 8 amino acids. Germline CDR1 reads GTSNPN; CDR2 reads SVGIG (reference sequence).

V and J are TRBV6-5 and TRBJ1-5, with D possibly matching TRBD1 (5 bases). The germline V and J ends were trimmed by 5 bases and 1 base, with 12 bases remaining between them. The germline gives CDR1 MNHEY, CDR2 SVGAGI. The CDR3 runs 15 residues. The chain's CDR3 is CASSPLGQSNQPQHF. The CDR3 region has the DNA TGTGCCAGCAGTCCCCTGGGGCAGAGCAATCAGCCCCAGCATTTT.

This chain uses TRBV6-2 or TRBV6-3 with TRBJ2-2; D is perhaps TRBD1 (6 bases). The length of the CDR3 is 19 residues. Deletions cut 6 bases from V and 6 bases from J, with 29 bases between. Germline V gives CDR1 MNHEY, CDR2 SVGEGT. In nucleotides, the CDR3 is TGTGCCAGCAGCCCTCACTCTTCCACAGGGTCCTTCAGGGCCGGGGAGCTGTTTTTT. Its translation is CASSPHSSTGSFRAGELFF.

This chain connects TRBV27 to TRBJ2-7, with D maybe TRBD1 (6 bases). The CDR3 runs 15 residues. Trimming removed 10 bases at V and 1 base at J, with 20 bases between. Per germline, CDR1 MNHEY and CDR2 SMNVEV (reference sequence). Written as DNA, the CDR3 is TGTGCCACAATGGACAGTCTTACGAAATCCTACGAGCAGTACTTC. The encoded protein is CATMDSLTKSYEQYF.

The genes are TRBV6-5 and TRBJ1-2, with no clear D. Germline V gene lookup returns CDR1 MNHEY and CDR2 SVGAGI. Trimming removed 2 bases from V and 5 bases from J, with 15 bases in between. The CDR3 is made up of 15 amino acids. Written as DNA, the CDR3 is TGTGCCAGCAGTTACCAAAAGACATTTCAGTATGGCTACACCTTC. It specifies CASSYQKTFQYGYTF.

This clone has a handful of counts. This chain links TRBV5-1 with TRBJ1-1; 8 bases are a match to TRBD1. With 6 bases clipped from V and 4 bases from J, the junction kept 14 bases outside the gene matches. The germline CDR1 and CDR2 sequences are SGHRS and YFSETQ. This CDR3 has 16 amino acids. This chain's CDR3 is CASIGGSGGGGTEAFF. The CDR3 coding sequence is TGCGCCAGCATCGGTGGGTCAGGGGGCGGTGGCACTGAAGCTTTCTTT.

V gene TRBV4-1 combines with J gene TRBJ2-7, with 8 bases fitting TRBD1. The CDR3 is 14 residues long. V gave up 4 bases and J gave up 7 bases; unmatched junction bases: 9. Germline assignment: CDR1 MGHRA and CDR2 YSYEKL. CDR3 sequence: CASSLMTGALEQYF. The CDR3 bases are TGCGCCAGCAGCCTAATGACAGGGGCGCTTGAGCAGTACTTC.

This chain joins TRBV10-1 and TRBJ2-2; weak D call: TRBD1 (6 bases). CDR3 length: 12 amino acids. V shed 8 bases and J shed 6 bases, with 10 bases lying between them. Germline CDR1 reads WNHNN; CDR2 reads SYGVQD (reference sequence). The CDR3 reads CASQQGSGELFF. In DNA, the CDR3 is TGCGCCAGCCAACAGGGATCCGGGGAGCTGTTTTTT.

This clone appeared once. The V and J genes are TRBV2 and TRBJ2-5; the D gene is possibly TRBD1 (6 bases). Germline CDR1 reads SNHLY; CDR2 reads FYNNEI. Trimming removed 6 bases from V and 5 bases from J, with 13 bases in between. CDR3 length equals 13 residues. In nucleotides, the CDR3 is TGTGCCAGCAGCCCACAGGGAAGGGAGACCCAGTACTTC. Its translation is CASSPQGRETQYF.

V is TRBV30 and J is TRBJ2-1; maybe TRBD2 (5 bases). Germline CDR1 is GTSNPN and CDR2 is SVGIG (reference sequence). CDR3 length: 13 residues. The V end lost 2 bases, the J end lost 4 bases, and 9 bases lay between the germline ends. The CDR3: CAWSPPGYNEQFF. In nucleotides, the CDR3 is TGTGCCTGGAGTCCCCCGGGGTACAATGAGCAGTTCTTC.

The chain couples TRBV27 to TRBJ2-6; 9 bases are shared with TRBD1. After removal of 6 bases from V and 11 bases from J, the junction contained 11 bases not matched to a gene. The germline V gene encodes CDR1 MNHEY and CDR2 SMNVEV (reference sequence). This CDR3 comprises 15 residues. The CDR3: CASSLRQGGAHVLTF. In DNA, the CDR3 is TGTGCCAGCAGCCTCAGACAGGGGGGGGCTCACGTCCTGACTTTC.

This chain uses TRBV24-1 with TRBJ1-3; D is undetermined. Trimming stripped 6 bases from V and 0 bases from J, with 5 bases between. The germline CDR1 and CDR2 sequences are KGHDR and SFDVKD. The CDR3 is made up of 13 amino acids. This chain's CDR3 is CATSSHSGNTIYF. The CDR3, as DNA: TGTGCCACCAGTTCCCACTCTGGAAACACCATATATTTT.

The CDR3 coding sequence is TGTGCCAGCAGCCAATCGGATGAAAAACTGTTTTTT. Translating it yields CASSQSDEKLFF. The rearrangement joins TRBV3-1 (or the pseudogene TRBV3-2) to TRBJ1-4; D gene ambiguous. CDR3 size: 12 residues. V dropped 2 bases and J dropped 6 bases, with 4 bases sitting between them. Germline V CDR1 and CDR2: LGHDT, YNNKEL (reference sequence).

The V and J genes are TRBV30 and TRBJ2-7; D is uncertain. The CDR3 extends over 13 amino acids. Trimming pared 8 bases from V and 0 bases from J, leaving 14 bases between. CDR1 is GTSNPN, CDR2 SVGIG, per germline (reference sequence). The CDR3 here is CAPFLPLSYEQYF. CDR3 coding DNA: TGTGCCCCGTTTCTACCACTCTCCTACGAGCAGTACTTC.

This chain uses TRBV30 with TRBJ2-7, with 9 bases that match TRBD2. Trimming cost V 3 bases and J 4 bases; bases outside gene matches: 13. The CDR3 loop spans 16 amino acids. CDR1 is GTSNPN and CDR2 is SVGIG in the germline V gene (reference sequence). The DNA for the CDR3 is TGTGCCTGGAGCCTCTCCCTGGGTAGCGGGAGTTACGAGCAGTACTTC. Translated: CAWSLSLGSGSYEQYF.

The chain has TRBV27 and TRBJ2-3; 9 positions agree with TRBD1. This CDR3 has 14 residues. Trimming cost V 2 bases and J 6 bases; bases outside gene matches: 3. The germline V gene encodes CDR1 MNHEY and CDR2 SMNVEV (reference sequence). The CDR3 sequence is CASSLAGQGDTQYF. The CDR3 DNA is TGTGCCAGCAGTTTAGCCGGACAGGGGGATACGCAGTATTTT.

V is TRBV6-4 and J is TRBJ2-1; D is unresolved. The CDR3 extends over 15 amino acids. Trimming stripped 6 bases from V and 2 bases from J, with 14 bases between. Per germline, CDR1 MRHNA and CDR2 SNTAGT. The CDR3 loop reads CASSLEGDPYNEQFF. The CDR3 DNA sequence: TGTGCCAGCAGCCTCGAAGGAGATCCCTACAATGAGCAGTTCTTC.

This clone has a handful of counts. The chain couples TRBV30 to TRBJ1-1; perhaps TRBD1 as D (5 bases). This CDR3 spans 15 amino acids. V lost 5 bases to trimming and J lost 0 bases, with 16 bases between them. Germline assignment: CDR1 GTSNPN and CDR2 SVGIG (reference sequence). CDR3 amino acids: CAWSSPGPMNTEAFF. CDR3 bases: TGTGCCTGGTCCTCGCCAGGGCCCATGAACACTGAAGCTTTCTTT.

The rearrangement links TRBV4-1 to TRBJ1-5; TRBD1 aligns across 9 bases. CDR1 is MGHRA, CDR2 YSYEKL, per germline. V lost 6 bases and J lost 3; bases outside the gene matches: 6. This CDR3 comprises 15 residues. In nucleotides, the CDR3 is TGCGCCAGCAGGCGGACAGGGGACTTCAATCAGCCCCAGCATTTT. Translation gives CASRRTGDFNQPQHF.

In its sample, this clone was seen once. This chain connects TRBV7-2 to TRBJ2-7; D call uncertain. V gave up 3 bases and J gave up 0 bases, with 3 bases separating them. This CDR3 has 12 amino acids. The V gene's germline CDR1 is SGHTA and CDR2 FQGNSA. The CDR3 region has the DNA TGTGCCAGCAGCTTGTACTCCTACGAGCAGTACTTC. It is translated as CASSLYSYEQYF.

J is TRBJ1-6 and V is TRBV5-4, with D maybe TRBD1 (5 bases). CDR3 length: 14 amino acids. Germline CDR1 is SGHNT and CDR2 is YYREEE (reference sequence). With 4 bases removed from V and 7 bases from J, the gap between germline ends came to 12 bases. The CDR3 here is CASSLERQNSPLHF. The CDR3 DNA follows: TGTGCCAGCAGCCTCGAAAGACAGAATTCACCCCTCCACTTT.

The genes are TRBV28 and TRBJ2-1, with 8 nucleotides matching TRBD1. The CDR3 is 14 residues long. CDR1 is MDHEN and CDR2 is SYDVKM in the germline V gene. With 0 bases clipped from V and 5 bases from J, the junction kept 0 bases outside the gene matches. Here the CDR3 DNA reads TGTGCCAGCAGTTTATGGGACAGGGACAATGAGCAGTTCTTC. This translates into CASSLWDRDNEQFF.

This clone appeared a single time. A junction boundary mismatches the germline segment, possibly from a read error. The chain joins TRBV5-5 to TRBJ2-5, with a possible D match to TRBD1 (6 bases). The CDR3 totals 11 residues. Germline V lookup: CDR1 SGHKS, CDR2 YYEKEE (reference sequence). The CDR3 sequence is CASSSAVGHDF. CDR3 DNA sequence: TGTGCCAGCAGTTCTGCCGTGGGACATGACTTC.